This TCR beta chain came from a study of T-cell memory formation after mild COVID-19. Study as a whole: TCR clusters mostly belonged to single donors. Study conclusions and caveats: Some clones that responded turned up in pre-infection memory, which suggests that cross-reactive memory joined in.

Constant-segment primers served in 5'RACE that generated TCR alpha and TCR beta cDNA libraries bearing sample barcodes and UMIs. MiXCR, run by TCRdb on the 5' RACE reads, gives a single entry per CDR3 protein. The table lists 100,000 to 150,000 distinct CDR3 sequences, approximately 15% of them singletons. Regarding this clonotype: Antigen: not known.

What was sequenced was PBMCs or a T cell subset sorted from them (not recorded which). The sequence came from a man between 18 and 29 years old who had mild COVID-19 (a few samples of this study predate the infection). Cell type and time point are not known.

As DNA, the CDR3 is TGCAGTGCCCAACCCGGGACAGGGGTCCGCGAGCAGTACTTC. Amino acid sequence: CSAQPGTGVREQYF. V is TRBV20-1 and J is TRBJ2-7, with 10 bases fitting TRBD1. CDR3 length equals 14 residues. Germline CDR1 and CDR2: DFQATT and SNEGSKA (reference sequence). Unmatched junction bases numbered 11, after V lost 6 bases and J lost 6 bases.